The rows below give T cell receptor beta chains drawn from one sample of a study of control samples from healthy donors and cancer patients. Produced via immunoSEQ multiplex PCR; TCRdb's table is partial and in-frame only. This sample has 350,000 to 450,000 clones, with about 93% found just once. The sequenced sample was PBMCs. The receptor source for this set is a man aged 40-50 years with head and neck cancer. CDR3s leave out the opening cysteine and the closing phenylalanine or tryptophan. The D gene is left open where the match is weak. Some rows have no size entry. The others give once, few or many, or a class for an expanded clone.

>TRBJ2-7|-|-|TRBV3-1/TRBV3-2
ASSQDQGLVTYEQY
>TRBJ2-1|-|-|TRBV7-6
ASSLGFPGVGNEQF
>TRBJ2-5|-|once|TRBV29-1
SVEVGGLETQY
>TRBJ2-5|-|-|TRBV6-5
ASSYYAYETQY
>TRBJ2-5|TRBD2|-|TRBV10-2
ACGGSGTYQETQY
>TRBJ2-3|-|once|TRBV24-1
ATSDPSGTDTQY
>TRBJ2-5|TRBD2|-|TRBV2
ASSTHTGLAGGMDPETQY
>TRBJ1-1|-|-|TRBV18
ASSPRQGENTEAF
>TRBJ2-7|TRBD1|-|TRBV4-2
ASSQDRGPSYEQY
>TRBJ1-1|-|-|TRBV7-3
ASSLNRRGAF
>TRBJ1-5|-|few|TRBV5-1
ASSLEGDGQPQH
>TRBJ2-7|-|-|TRBV7-2
ASSHTWDTTYEQY
>TRBJ1-5|-|-|TRBV12-1
ASSALKRRPQH
>TRBJ1-4|-|-|TRBV30
AWSMAALNEKLF
>TRBJ2-7|-|-|TRBV14
ASSHRNSYEQY
>TRBJ1-1|-|-|TRBV20-1
SAEEGREAF
>TRBJ2-7|TRBD2|-|TRBV4-1
ASSHGLAGYEQY
>TRBJ2-3|-|-|TRBV7-2
ASSFGTSLSTDTQY
>TRBJ1-2|-|few|TRBV6-1
ASSEDESPRWGYT